This TCR beta chain was sequenced during a study of somatic mutations in T cells in chronic GVHD (dated by TCRdb to 2018 to 2021). From the germline V gene, CDR1 is MNHEY and CDR2 is SVGAGI. The CDR3 measures 11 amino acids from cysteine to phenylalanine. Left in the record is the CDR3 DNA by itself, 33 bases read in frame from the first base. V is reduced by 4 bases and J by 6 bases, leaving a spacing of 4 bases between them. For sorting, cells were stained with anti-CD3, anti-CD4, anti-CD8 and a Vbeta20 antibody from the IOTest Beta Mark kit and sorted on a FACSAria III to a purity above 99%. Mononuclear cells were isolated by Ficoll-Paque PLUS density gradient centrifugation from peripheral blood that had been collected in sodium heparin tubes. CD4+ Vbeta20+, CD4+ Vbeta20-, and CD8+ T cell fractions were FACS-sorted before TCRbeta deep sequencing. Worth noting for this clone: Its antigen has not been determined. Nothing much larger sits one base from this clone, and base qualities are not available.

Genomic DNA was isolated and then used for TCRbeta deep sequencing. The immunoSEQ assay, provided as a commercial service, was used for both TCRbeta CDR3 sequencing and the initial data processing. On the study's bioinformatics: Reads were demultiplexed, adapter and primer sequences were trimmed, similar clones were merged through frequency-ratio clustering, and V, D, J genes were annotated using IMGT. Entries here come from immuneACCESS through TCRdb and include only in-frame sequences with V and J called. Some clones fail to appear in such tables; in the studies checked, an unresolved V gene covers under half of the shortfall, and the cause of the remainder is unknown. V and J calls and clone size are as listed in that table; D and trimming were resolved from the DNA. The sample table contains approximately 2,000 clones; only one count was recorded for less than 80% of them. The ten largest account for 59% of the sample.

The source material was CD8+ T cells from blood. This sequence originates from a male patient in his fifties with chronic graft-versus-host disease. The graft donor may be the source of some T cells after a transplant. The receptor chain draws on TRBV6-5 and TRBJ2-1; no confident D gene assignment can be made. Read as DNA, the sequence is TGTGCCAGCAGTTTCGGCAATGAGCAGTTCTTC. Translation gives CASSFGNEQFF.